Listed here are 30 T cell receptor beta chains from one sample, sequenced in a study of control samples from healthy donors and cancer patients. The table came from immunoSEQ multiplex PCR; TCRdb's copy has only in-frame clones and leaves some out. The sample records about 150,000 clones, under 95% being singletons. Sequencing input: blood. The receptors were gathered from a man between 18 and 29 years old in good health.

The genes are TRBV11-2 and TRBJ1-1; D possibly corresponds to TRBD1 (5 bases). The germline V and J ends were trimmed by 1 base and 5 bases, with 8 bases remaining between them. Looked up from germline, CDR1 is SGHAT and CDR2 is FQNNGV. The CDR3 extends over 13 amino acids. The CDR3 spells CASSLGGITEAFF. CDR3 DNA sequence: TGTGCCAGCAGCTTAGGGGGGATTACTGAAGCTTTCTTT.

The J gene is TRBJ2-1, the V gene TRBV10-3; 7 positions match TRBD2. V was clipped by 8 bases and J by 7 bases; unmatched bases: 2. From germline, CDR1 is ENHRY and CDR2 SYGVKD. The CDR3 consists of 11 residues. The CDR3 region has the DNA TGTGCCATCGGGGAGGGAAATGAGCAGTTCTTC. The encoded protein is CAIGEGNEQFF.

DNA for the CDR3: TGTGCCAGTACTATCCAACCTAGAGGCCATGACGAGCAGTTCTTC. Its translation: CASTIQPRGHDEQFF. The gene calls are TRBV19 and TRBJ2-1; D ambiguous. V dropped 7 bases and J dropped 10 bases, with 23 bases sitting between them. Germline V gene lookup returns CDR1 LNHDA and CDR2 SQIVND (reference sequence). The CDR3 is made up of 15 amino acids.

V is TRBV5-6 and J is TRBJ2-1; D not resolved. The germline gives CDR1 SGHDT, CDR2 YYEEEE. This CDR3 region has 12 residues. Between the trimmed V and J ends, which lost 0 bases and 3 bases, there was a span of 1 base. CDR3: CASSLDYNEQFF. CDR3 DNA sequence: TGTGCCAGCAGCTTGGACTACAATGAGCAGTTCTTC.

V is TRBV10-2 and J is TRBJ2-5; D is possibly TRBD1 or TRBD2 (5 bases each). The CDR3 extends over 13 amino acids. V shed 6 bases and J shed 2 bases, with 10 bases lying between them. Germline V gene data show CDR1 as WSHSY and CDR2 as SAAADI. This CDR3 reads CASRGTPQETQYF. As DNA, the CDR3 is TGCGCCAGCAGAGGGACCCCTCAAGAGACCCAGTACTTC.

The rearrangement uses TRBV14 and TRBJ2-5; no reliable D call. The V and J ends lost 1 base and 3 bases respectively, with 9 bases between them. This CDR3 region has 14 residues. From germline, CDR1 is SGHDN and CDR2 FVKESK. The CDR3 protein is CASSQGMSKETQYF. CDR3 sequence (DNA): TGTGCCAGCAGCCAAGGAATGAGTAAAGAGACCCAGTACTTC.

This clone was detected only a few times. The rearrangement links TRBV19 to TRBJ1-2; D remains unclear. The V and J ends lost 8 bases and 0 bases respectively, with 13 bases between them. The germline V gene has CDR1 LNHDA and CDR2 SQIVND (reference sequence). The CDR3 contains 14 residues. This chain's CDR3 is CASLLTGTNYGYTF. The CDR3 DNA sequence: TGTGCCAGTTTACTGACGGGCACTAACTATGGCTACACCTTC.

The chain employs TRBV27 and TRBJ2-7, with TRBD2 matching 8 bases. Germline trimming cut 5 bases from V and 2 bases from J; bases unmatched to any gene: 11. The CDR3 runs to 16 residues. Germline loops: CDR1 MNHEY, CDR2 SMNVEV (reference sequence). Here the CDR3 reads CASSIASGRSTYEQYF. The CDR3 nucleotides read TGTGCCAGCAGTATAGCCAGCGGGAGAAGTACCTACGAGCAGTACTTC.

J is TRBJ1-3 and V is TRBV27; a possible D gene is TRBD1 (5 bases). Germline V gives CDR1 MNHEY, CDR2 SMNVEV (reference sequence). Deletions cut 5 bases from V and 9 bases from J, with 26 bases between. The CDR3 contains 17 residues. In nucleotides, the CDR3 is TGTGCCAGCAGTCCCGCCGCTCCAGGGAATTTTCGCAGCACCATATATTTT. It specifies CASSPAAPGNFRSTIYF.

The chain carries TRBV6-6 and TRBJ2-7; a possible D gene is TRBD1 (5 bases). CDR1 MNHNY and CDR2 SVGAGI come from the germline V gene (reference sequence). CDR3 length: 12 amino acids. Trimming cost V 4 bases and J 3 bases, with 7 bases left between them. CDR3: CASSSTVYEQYF. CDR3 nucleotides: TGTGCCAGCAGTTCGACAGTCTACGAGCAGTACTTC.

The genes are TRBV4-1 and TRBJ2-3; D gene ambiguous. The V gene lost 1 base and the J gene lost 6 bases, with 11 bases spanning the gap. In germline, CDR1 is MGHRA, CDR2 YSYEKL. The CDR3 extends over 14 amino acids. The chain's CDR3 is CASSQVRLVDTQYF. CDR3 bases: TGCGCCAGCAGCCAAGTACGGTTGGTGGATACGCAGTATTTT.

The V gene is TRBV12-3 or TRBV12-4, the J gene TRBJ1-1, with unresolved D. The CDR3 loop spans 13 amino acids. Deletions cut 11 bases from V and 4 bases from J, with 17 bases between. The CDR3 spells CASDSEVTTEAFF. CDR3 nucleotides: TGTGCCTCAGACTCTGAGGTTACCACTGAAGCTTTCTTT.

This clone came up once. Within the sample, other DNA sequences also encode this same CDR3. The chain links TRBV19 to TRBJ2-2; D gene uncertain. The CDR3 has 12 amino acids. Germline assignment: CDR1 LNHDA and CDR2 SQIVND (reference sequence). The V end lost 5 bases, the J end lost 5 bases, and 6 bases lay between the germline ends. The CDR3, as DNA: TGTGCCAGTAGTTCCGGTACCGGGGAGCTGTTTTTT. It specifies CASSSGTGELFF.

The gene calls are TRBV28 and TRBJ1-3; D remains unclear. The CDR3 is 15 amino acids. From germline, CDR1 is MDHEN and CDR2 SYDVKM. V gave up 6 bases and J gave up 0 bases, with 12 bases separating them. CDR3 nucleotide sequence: TGTGCCAGCAGAGCCCCCTCCAACTCTGGAAACACCATATATTTT. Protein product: CASRAPSNSGNTIYF.

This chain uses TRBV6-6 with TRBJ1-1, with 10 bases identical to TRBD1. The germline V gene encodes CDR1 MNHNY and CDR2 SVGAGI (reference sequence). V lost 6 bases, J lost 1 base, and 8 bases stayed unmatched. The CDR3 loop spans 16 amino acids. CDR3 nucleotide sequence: TGTGCCAGCAGCTGGGACAGGGGAATAGGGAACACTGAAGCTTTCTTT. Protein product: CASSWDRGIGNTEAFF.

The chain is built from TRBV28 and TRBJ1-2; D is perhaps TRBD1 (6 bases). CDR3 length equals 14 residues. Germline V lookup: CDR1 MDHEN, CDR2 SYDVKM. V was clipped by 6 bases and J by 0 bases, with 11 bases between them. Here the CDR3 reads CASRSTGSNYGYTF. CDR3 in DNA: TGTGCCAGCAGGTCGACAGGCTCTAACTATGGCTACACCTTC.

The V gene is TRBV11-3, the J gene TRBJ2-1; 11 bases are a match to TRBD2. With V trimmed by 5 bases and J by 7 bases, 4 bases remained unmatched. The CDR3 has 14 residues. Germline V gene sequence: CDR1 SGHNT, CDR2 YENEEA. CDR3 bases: TGTGCCAGCAGCCCATTAGCGGGAGGGAATGAGCAGTTCTTC. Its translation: CASSPLAGGNEQFF.

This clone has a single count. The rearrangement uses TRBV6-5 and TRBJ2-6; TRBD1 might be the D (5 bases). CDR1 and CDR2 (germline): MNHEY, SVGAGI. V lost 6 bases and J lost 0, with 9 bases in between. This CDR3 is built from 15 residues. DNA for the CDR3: TGTGCCAGCAGAGGGGCACTCTCTGGGGCCAACGTCCTGACTTTC. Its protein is CASRGALSGANVLTF.

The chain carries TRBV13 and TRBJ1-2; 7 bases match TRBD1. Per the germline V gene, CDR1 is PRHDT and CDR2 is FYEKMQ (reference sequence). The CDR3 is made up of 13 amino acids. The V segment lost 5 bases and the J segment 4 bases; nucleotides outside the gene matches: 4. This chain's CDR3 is CASSLTGVYGYTF. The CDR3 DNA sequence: TGTGCCAGCAGCCTAACAGGGGTCTATGGCTACACCTTC.

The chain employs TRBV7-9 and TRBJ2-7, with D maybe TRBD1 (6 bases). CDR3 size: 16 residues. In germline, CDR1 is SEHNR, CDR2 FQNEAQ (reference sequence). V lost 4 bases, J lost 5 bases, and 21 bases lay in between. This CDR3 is CASSSVLTGVYNEQYF. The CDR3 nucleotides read TGTGCCAGCAGCTCCGTTCTGACAGGAGTGTACAACGAGCAGTACTTC.

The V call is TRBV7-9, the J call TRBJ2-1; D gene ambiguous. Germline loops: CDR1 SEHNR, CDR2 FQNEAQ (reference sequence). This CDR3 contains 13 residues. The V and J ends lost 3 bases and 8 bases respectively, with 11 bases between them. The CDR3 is CASSLGLRDEQFF. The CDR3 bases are TGTGCCAGCAGCTTGGGTTTACGGGATGAGCAGTTCTTC. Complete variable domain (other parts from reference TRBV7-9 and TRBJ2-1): DTGVSQNPRHKITKRGQNVTFRCDPISEHNRLYWYRQTLGQGPEFLTYFQNEAQLEKSRLLSDRFSAERPKGSFSTLEIQRTEQGDSAMYLCASSLGLRDEQFFGPGTRLTVL.

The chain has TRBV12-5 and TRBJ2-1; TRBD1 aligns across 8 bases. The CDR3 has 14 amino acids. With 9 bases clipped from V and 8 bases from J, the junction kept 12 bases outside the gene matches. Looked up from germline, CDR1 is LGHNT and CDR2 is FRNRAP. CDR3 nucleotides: TGTGCTAGCCATAACAGGGGGAGAGGGTATGAGCAGTTCTTC. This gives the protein CASHNRGRGYEQFF.

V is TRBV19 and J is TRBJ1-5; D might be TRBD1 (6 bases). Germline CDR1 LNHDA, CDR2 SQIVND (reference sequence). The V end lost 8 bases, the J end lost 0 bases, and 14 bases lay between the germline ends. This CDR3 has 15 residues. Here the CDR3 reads CASRWGAHSNQPQHF. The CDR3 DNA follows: TGTGCCAGTCGTTGGGGGGCCCATAGCAATCAGCCCCAGCATTTT.

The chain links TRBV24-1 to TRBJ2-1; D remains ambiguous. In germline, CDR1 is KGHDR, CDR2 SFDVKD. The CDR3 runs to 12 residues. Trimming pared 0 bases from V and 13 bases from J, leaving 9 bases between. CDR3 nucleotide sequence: TGTGCCACCAGTGATTTGCCCCAAAGACAGTTCTTC. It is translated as CATSDLPQRQFF.

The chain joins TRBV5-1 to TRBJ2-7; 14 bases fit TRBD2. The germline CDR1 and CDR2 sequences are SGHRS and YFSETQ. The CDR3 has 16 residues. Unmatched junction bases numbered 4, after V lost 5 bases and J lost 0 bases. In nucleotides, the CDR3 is TGCGCCAGCAGGCGCGGGACTAGCGGGAGCTCCTACGAGCAGTACTTC. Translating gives CASRRGTSGSSYEQYF.

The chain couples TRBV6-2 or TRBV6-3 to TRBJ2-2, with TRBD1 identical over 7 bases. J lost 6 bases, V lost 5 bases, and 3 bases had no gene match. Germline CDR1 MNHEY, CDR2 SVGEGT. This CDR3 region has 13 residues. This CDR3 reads CASSKGGPGELFF. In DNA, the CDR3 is TGTGCCAGCAGTAAAGGGGGCCCCGGGGAGCTGTTTTTT.

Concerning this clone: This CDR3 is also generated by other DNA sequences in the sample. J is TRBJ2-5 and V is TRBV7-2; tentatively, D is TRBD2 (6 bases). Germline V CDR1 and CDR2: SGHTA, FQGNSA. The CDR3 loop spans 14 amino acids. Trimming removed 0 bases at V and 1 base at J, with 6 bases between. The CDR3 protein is CASSLASGQETQYF. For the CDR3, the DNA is TGTGCCAGCAGCTTAGCTAGCGGCCAAGAGACCCAGTACTTC.

CDR3 DNA sequence: TGCAGCGCCCGGGCGACAGGGTGGGACGAGCAGTACTTC. Translation: CSARATGWDEQYF. The rearrangement uses TRBV29-1 and TRBJ2-7; 7 nucleotides agree with TRBD1. V was pared by 7 bases and J by 5 bases, with 11 bases of the junction left unmatched. The germline V gene encodes CDR1 SQVTM and CDR2 ANQGSEA. This CDR3 contains 13 residues.

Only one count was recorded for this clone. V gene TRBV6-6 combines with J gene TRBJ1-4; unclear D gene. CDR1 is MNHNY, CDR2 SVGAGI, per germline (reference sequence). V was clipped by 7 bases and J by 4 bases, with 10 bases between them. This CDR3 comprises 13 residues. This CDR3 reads CASTTGHNEKLFF. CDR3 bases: TGTGCCAGCACTACCGGCCATAATGAAAAACTGTTTTTT.

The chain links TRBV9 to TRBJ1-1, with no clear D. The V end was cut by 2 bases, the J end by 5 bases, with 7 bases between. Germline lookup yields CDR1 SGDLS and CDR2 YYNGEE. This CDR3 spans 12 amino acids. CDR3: CASSVLETEAFF. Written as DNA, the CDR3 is TGTGCCAGCAGCGTTCTAGAGACTGAAGCTTTCTTT.